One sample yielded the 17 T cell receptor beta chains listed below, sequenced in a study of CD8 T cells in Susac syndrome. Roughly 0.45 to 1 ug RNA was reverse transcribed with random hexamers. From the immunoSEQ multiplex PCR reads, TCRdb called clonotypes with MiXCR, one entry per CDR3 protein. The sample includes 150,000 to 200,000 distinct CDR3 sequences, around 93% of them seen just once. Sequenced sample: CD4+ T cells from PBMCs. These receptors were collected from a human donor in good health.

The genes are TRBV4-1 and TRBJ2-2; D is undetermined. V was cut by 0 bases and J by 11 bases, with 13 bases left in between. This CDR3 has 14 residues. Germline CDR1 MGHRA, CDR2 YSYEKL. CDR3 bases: TGCGCCAGCAGCCAAGATATCAAGTCAGGAGAGCTGTTTTTT. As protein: CASSQDIKSGELFF.

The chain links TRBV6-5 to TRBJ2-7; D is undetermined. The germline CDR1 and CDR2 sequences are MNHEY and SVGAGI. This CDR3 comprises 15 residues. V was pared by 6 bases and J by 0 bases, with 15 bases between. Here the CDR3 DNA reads TGTGCCAGCAGCAAGACTGTTCTCAGCTCCTACGAGCAGTACTTC. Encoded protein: CASSKTVLSSYEQYF.

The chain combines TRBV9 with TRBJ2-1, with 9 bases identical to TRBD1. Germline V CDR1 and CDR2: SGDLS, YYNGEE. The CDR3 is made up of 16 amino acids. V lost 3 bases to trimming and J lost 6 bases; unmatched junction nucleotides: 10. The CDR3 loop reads CASSEAGTGIINEQFF. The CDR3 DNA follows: TGTGCCAGCAGCGAGGCCGGGACAGGGATAATCAATGAGCAGTTCTTC.

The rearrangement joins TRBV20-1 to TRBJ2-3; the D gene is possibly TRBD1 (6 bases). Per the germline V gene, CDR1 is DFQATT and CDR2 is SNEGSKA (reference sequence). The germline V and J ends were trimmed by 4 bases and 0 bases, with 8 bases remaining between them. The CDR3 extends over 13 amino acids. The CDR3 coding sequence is TGCAGTGCTACGACAGGAAGCACAGATACGCAGTATTTT. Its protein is CSATTGSTDTQYF.

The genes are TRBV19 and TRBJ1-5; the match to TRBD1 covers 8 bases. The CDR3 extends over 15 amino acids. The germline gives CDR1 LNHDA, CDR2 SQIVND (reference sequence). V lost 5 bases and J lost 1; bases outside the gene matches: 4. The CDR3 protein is CASSVGQVSNQPQHF. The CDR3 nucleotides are TGTGCCAGTAGTGTGGGACAGGTGAGCAATCAGCCCCAGCATTTT. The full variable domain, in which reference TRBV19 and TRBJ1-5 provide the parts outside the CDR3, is DGGITQSPKYLFRKEGQNVTLSCEQNLNHDAMYWYRQDPGQGLRLIYYSQIVNDFQKGDIAEGYSVSREKKESFPLTVTSAQKNPTAFYLCASSVGQVSNQPQHFGDGTRLSIL.

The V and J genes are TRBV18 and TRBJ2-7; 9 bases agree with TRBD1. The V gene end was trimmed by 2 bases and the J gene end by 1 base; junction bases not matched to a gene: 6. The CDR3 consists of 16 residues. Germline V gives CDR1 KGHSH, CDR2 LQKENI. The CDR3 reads CASSPYSGTGSYEQYF. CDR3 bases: TGTGCCAGCTCACCATACTCCGGGACAGGGTCCTACGAGCAGTACTTC.

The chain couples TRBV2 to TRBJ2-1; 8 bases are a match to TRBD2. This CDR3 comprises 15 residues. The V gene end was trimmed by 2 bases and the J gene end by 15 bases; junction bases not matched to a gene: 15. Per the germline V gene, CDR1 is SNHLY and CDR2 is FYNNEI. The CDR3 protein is CASSETPASAGGWFF. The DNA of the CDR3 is TGTGCCAGCAGTGAAACCCCCGCCAGCGCGGGGGGTTGGTTCTTC.

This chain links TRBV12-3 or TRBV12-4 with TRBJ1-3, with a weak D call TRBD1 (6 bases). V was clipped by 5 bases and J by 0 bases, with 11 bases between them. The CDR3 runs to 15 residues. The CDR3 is CASSPTGSSGNTIYF. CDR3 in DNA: TGTGCCAGCAGTCCCACAGGGAGCTCTGGAAACACCATATATTTT.

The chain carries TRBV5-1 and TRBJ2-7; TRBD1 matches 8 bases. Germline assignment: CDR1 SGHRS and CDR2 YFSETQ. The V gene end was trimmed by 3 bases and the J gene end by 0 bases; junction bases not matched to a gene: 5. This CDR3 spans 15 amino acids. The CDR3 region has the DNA TGCGCCAGCAGCTCGGGACAGGAAAACTCCTACGAGCAGTACTTC. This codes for CASSSGQENSYEQYF.

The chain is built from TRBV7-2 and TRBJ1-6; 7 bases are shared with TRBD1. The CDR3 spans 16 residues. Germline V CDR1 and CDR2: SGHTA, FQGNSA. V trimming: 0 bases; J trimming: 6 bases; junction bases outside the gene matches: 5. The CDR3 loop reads CASSLATGQPNSPLHF. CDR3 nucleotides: TGTGCCAGCAGCTTAGCAACGGGACAGCCTAATTCACCCCTCCACTTT.

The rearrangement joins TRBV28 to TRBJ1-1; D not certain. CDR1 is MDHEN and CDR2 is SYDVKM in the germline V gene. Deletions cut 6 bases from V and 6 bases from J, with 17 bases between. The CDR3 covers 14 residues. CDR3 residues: CASSRRPVGAEAFF. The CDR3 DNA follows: TGTGCCAGCAGCCGACGTCCTGTGGGAGCTGAAGCTTTCTTT.

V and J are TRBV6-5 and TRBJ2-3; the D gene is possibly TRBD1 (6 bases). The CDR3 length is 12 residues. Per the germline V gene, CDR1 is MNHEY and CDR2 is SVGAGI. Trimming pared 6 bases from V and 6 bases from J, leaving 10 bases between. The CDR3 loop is CASRPTGDTQYF. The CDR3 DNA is TGTGCCAGCAGACCCACAGGGGATACGCAGTATTTT.

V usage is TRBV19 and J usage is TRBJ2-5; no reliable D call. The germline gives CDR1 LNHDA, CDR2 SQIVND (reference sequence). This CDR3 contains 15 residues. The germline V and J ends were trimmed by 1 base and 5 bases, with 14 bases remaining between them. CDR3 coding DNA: TGTGCCAGTAGTATAGTTGGACGGCTCGGGGAGACCCAGTACTTC. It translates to CASSIVGRLGETQYF.

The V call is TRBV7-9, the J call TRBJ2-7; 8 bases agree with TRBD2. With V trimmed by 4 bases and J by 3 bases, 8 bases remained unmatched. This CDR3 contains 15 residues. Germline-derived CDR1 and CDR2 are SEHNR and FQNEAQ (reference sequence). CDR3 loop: CASSSGTGTSYEQYF. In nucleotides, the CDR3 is TGTGCCAGCAGCTCAGGTACCGGGACTAGCTACGAGCAGTACTTC.

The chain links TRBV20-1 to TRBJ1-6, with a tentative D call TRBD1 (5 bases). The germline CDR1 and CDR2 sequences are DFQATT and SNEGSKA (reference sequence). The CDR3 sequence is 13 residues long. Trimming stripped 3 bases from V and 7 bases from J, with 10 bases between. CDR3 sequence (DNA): TGCAGTGCTAGCCAACAGGCAAATTCACCCCTCCACTTT. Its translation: CSASQQANSPLHF.

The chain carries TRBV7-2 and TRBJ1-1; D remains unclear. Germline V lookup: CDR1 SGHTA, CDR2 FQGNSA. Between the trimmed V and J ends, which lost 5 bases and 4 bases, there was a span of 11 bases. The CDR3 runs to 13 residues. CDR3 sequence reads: CASSKILVTEAFF. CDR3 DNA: TGTGCCAGCAGCAAAATACTCGTCACTGAAGCTTTCTTT.

The CDR3 sequence: CASSSQIYRGRQNPSGAEAFF. DNA for the CDR3: TGTGCCAGCAGCTCCCAAATCTACAGGGGGCGGCAAAATCCTTCTGGCGCTGAAGCTTTCTTT. This chain links TRBV11-2 with TRBJ1-1; 9 bases are a match to TRBD1. This CDR3 is 21 amino acids long. The junction had 27 bases not matched to a gene; V was cut back by 4 bases and J by 6 bases. Germline V CDR1 and CDR2: SGHAT, FQNNGV.